A single sample is the source of the 23 T cell receptor beta chains below, sequenced in a study of PD-1 blockade in classical Hodgkin lymphoma. TCRdb's table, derived via immunoSEQ multiplex PCR, lists solely in-frame clones and lacks some. The sample has about 21,000 clones, 76% seen once. The time point is: cycle 4 day 1 (C4D1), after about 6 weeks of nivolumab. Every patient relapsed after autologous stem cell transplantation, and brentuximab vedotin exposure varied. Sample: peripheral blood mononuclear cells (PBMCs), taken before the fourth cycle of nivolumab. The receptor source for this set is a human donor with classical Hodgkin lymphoma.

The genes are TRBV4-3 and TRBJ2-1; D possibly corresponds to TRBD2 (6 bases). The V end was cut by 0 bases, the J end by 3 bases, with 12 bases between. In germline, CDR1 is LGHNA, CDR2 YSLEER. The length of the CDR3 is 16 residues. CDR3: CASSQDTGVVYNEQFF. The CDR3 DNA sequence: TGCGCCAGCAGCCAAGATACGGGAGTGGTCTACAATGAGCAGTTCTTC.

This chain joins TRBV5-1 and TRBJ1-5; no definite D call. The CDR3 runs 15 residues. Trimming stripped 2 bases from V and 0 bases from J, with 9 bases between. The germline CDR1 and CDR2 sequences are SGHRS and YFSETQ. CDR3 in amino acids: CASSFSGLSNQPQHF. The DNA for the CDR3 is TGCGCCAGCAGCTTCAGCGGTCTTAGCAATCAGCCCCAGCATTTT. Based on the CDR3 plus reference TRBV5-1 and TRBJ1-5, the full variable domain is KAGVTQTPRYLIKTRGQQVTLSCSPISGHRSVSWYQQTPGQGLQFLFEYFSETQRNKGNFPGRFSGRQFSNSRSEMNVSTLELGDSALYLCASSFSGLSNQPQHFGDGTRLSIL.

The chain combines TRBV6-6 with TRBJ2-6; D unclear. Germline CDR1 is MNHNY and CDR2 is SVGAGI (reference sequence). V lost 4 bases to trimming and J lost 1 base, with 2 bases between them. The CDR3 has 13 amino acids. The CDR3 nucleotides are TGTGCCAGCAGTTCGTCTGGGGCCAACGTCCTGACTTTC. Translation gives CASSSSGANVLTF.

The chain combines TRBV19 with TRBJ1-5; D uncertain. CDR3 length: 14 residues. Trimming left V 5 bases short and J 2 bases short, with 10 bases between. Germline CDR1 and CDR2: LNHDA and SQIVND (reference sequence). The CDR3: CASSLLGGNQPQHF. CDR3 coding DNA: TGTGCCAGTAGTTTACTTGGCGGCAATCAGCCCCAGCATTTT.

The V and J genes are TRBV6-5 and TRBJ1-4, with a tentative D call TRBD1 (6 bases). The CDR3 spans 14 residues. CDR1 is MNHEY, CDR2 SVGAGI, per germline. V was shortened by 0 bases and J by 7 bases, with 9 bases between the two germline ends. CDR3 bases: TGTGCCAGCAGTTACTCCTTAGGGGGTGAAAAACTGTTTTTT. It encodes CASSYSLGGEKLFF.

This rearrangement joins TRBV30 to TRBJ2-1; D gene uncertain. The CDR3 loop spans 13 amino acids. Germline V lookup: CDR1 GTSNPN, CDR2 SVGIG (reference sequence). V lost 3 bases, J lost 6 bases, and 12 bases lay in between. The CDR3: CAWSQSRVNEQFF. CDR3 nucleotides: TGTGCCTGGAGCCAAAGCCGGGTCAATGAGCAGTTCTTC.

The genes are TRBV7-3 and TRBJ2-2, with TRBD2 as a possible D gene (6 bases). The CDR3 spans 15 residues. Trimming shortened V by 1 base and J by 7 bases, and 13 bases separated the two germline ends. Germline V gene sequence: CDR1 SGHTA, CDR2 FQGTGA. The CDR3 region has the DNA TGTGCCAGCAGCTTAATGGCTAGCGCGGGCGGGGAGCTGTTTTTT. The encoded protein is CASSLMASAGGELFF.

The V and J genes are TRBV19 and TRBJ2-6; 9 bases are shared with TRBD1. Germline trimming cut 5 bases from V and 3 bases from J; bases unmatched to any gene: 17. The CDR3 has 20 amino acids. The V gene's germline CDR1 is LNHDA and CDR2 SQIVND (reference sequence). The CDR3 sequence is CASSVKYPGQGFSGANVLTF. Here the CDR3 DNA reads TGTGCCAGTAGTGTTAAGTATCCGGGACAGGGTTTTAGTGGGGCCAACGTCCTGACTTTC.

The chain combines TRBV5-4 with TRBJ1-1, with D possibly being TRBD1 (6 bases). The CDR3 has 14 residues. V was shortened by 3 bases and J by 5 bases, with 14 bases between the two germline ends. CDR1 and CDR2 from the germline V gene are SGHNT and YYREEE (reference sequence). Here the CDR3 DNA reads TGTGCCAGCAGCTGGGGCCGGGGGCGGACTGAAGCTTTCTTT. Translated, it gives CASSWGRGRTEAFF. The full variable domain, in which reference TRBV5-4 and TRBJ1-1 provide the parts outside the CDR3, is ETGVTQSPTHLIKTRGQQVTLRCSSQSGHNTVSWYQQALGQGPQFIFQYYREEENGRGNFPPRFSGLQFPNYSSELNVNALELDDSALYLCASSWGRGRTEAFFGQGTRLTVV.

This clone was seen once. The chain combines TRBV6-9 with TRBJ1-6, with TRBD1 matching 7 bases. This CDR3 spans 13 amino acids. Germline lookup yields CDR1 MNHGY and CDR2 SVAAGI. J lost 9 bases, V lost 10 bases, and 9 bases had no gene match. The CDR3 sequence is CATGQASGSPLHF. CDR3 nucleotide sequence: TGTGCCACCGGACAGGCATCAGGTTCACCCCTCCACTTT.

This clone rates as medium-sized. This chain joins TRBV5-1 and TRBJ1-5; D gene uncertain. The V and J ends lost 1 base and 0 bases respectively, with 8 bases between them. Germline values: CDR1 SGHRS, CDR2 YFSETQ. There are 15 residues in the CDR3. The DNA for the CDR3 is TGCGCCAGCAGCTTGAGTCCGTATAGCAATCAGCCCCAGCATTTT. Its translation is CASSLSPYSNQPQHF.

The chain is built from TRBV2 and TRBJ2-7; unclear D gene. The CDR3 runs 14 residues. Germline lookup yields CDR1 SNHLY and CDR2 FYNNEI. V lost 3 bases to trimming and J lost 2 bases, with 11 bases between them. The DNA for the CDR3 is TGTGCCAGCAGTGACCCCCAGGAGACCTACGAGCAGTACTTC. Amino acid sequence: CASSDPQETYEQYF.

The chain recombines TRBV5-4 with TRBJ2-5; TRBD1 might be the D (6 bases). Germline CDR1 reads SGHNT; CDR2 reads YYREEE (reference sequence). The CDR3 has 13 residues. V lost 7 bases and J lost 3, with 13 bases in between. The DNA for the CDR3 is TGTGCCAGCCGCAGGGGTGGGGAAGAGACCCAGTACTTC. Protein sequence: CASRRGGEETQYF.

In DNA, the CDR3 is TGTGCCAGCAGCTTCTGGGGAGAAAATGAAAAACTGTTTTTT. Residues: CASSFWGENEKLFF. The chain is built from TRBV7-9 and TRBJ1-4; D unresolved. The V gene lost 3 bases and the J gene lost 5 bases, with 10 bases spanning the gap. Germline assignment: CDR1 SEHNR and CDR2 FQNEAQ (reference sequence). The CDR3 has 14 amino acids.

The chain carries TRBV28 and TRBJ1-2; D perhaps matches TRBD1 (5 bases). The CDR3 sequence is 14 residues long. The germline V gene encodes CDR1 MDHEN and CDR2 SYDVKM. Trimming took off 3 bases at V and 12 bases at J, with 20 bases between the two ends. The CDR3 nucleotides read TGTGCCAGCAGTTTTCTAGGGGTTCCTGGAAATCACACCTTC. Residues: CASSFLGVPGNHTF.

This clone was seen once. The chain carries TRBV10-3 and TRBJ2-2; weak D call: TRBD1 (6 bases). Germline V lookup: CDR1 ENHRY, CDR2 SYGVKD. Trimming shortened V by 10 bases and J by 7 bases, and 25 bases separated the two germline ends. The CDR3 length is 16 residues. CDR3 sequence (DNA): TGTGCCACCCGGGCCCTAGGGGGTAATGTCGGCGGGGAGCTGTTTTTT. It codes for CATRALGGNVGGELFF.

The rearrangement joins TRBV9 to TRBJ2-1; tentatively, D is TRBD2 (5 bases). The ends were cut back, 0 bases at V and 4 bases at J, with 11 bases in the middle. CDR1 and CDR2 from the germline V gene are SGDLS and YYNGEE. The CDR3 is 15 residues long. The CDR3 DNA reads TGTGCCAGCAGCGTAGTCGGCGGGCTGTACAATGAGCAGTTCTTC. Its protein is CASSVVGGLYNEQFF.

The CDR3 region has the DNA TGTGCCAGCTCACCTTACGGACAGGGCGCCTACGAGCAGTACTTC. This sequence encodes CASSPYGQGAYEQYF. The chain has TRBV18 and TRBJ2-7; 8 positions match TRBD1. Trimming removed 3 bases from V and 2 bases from J; junction bases left unmatched: 6. Per germline, CDR1 KGHSH and CDR2 LQKENI. The CDR3 is 15 amino acids.

In this sample, this clone turned up once. The chain joins TRBV7-3 to TRBJ2-1, with a possible D match to TRBD2 (5 bases). Germline V gene lookup returns CDR1 SGHTA and CDR2 FQGTGA. V was clipped by 2 bases and J by 4 bases, with 12 bases between them. This CDR3 spans 15 amino acids. The CDR3 loop is CASSLAGGQYNEQFF. In nucleotides, the CDR3 is TGTGCCAGCAGCTTAGCGGGTGGGCAGTACAATGAGCAGTTCTTC.

By frequency in the sample, this clone is medium-sized (0.01 to 0.1%). The chain has TRBV7-9 and TRBJ1-3; D unclear. From germline, CDR1 is SEHNR and CDR2 FQNEAQ (reference sequence). V gave up 2 bases and J gave up 4 bases, with 6 bases separating them. The CDR3 sequence is 13 residues long. Written as DNA, the CDR3 is TGTGCCAGCAGCTTAAAAGCGGGAAACACCATATATTTT. Translation gives CASSLKAGNTIYF.

The rearrangement joins TRBV19 to TRBJ2-7; D is ambiguous. The ends were cut back, 3 bases at V and 7 bases at J, with 10 bases in the middle. Germline V CDR1 and CDR2: LNHDA, SQIVND (reference sequence). The CDR3 extends over 12 amino acids. CDR3 nucleotide sequence: TGTGCCAGTAGTATTCTCCTGGGGGAGCAGTACTTC. Encoded protein: CASSILLGEQYF.

The V gene is TRBV4-3, the J gene TRBJ1-2; D is ambiguous. The CDR3 runs to 18 residues. The V gene's germline CDR1 is LGHNA and CDR2 YSLEER. V was clipped by 0 bases and J by 0 bases, with 17 bases between them. CDR3 residues: CASSQDFPHGPANYGYTF. The CDR3 DNA reads as TGCGCCAGCAGCCAAGATTTCCCCCATGGGCCCGCTAACTATGGCTACACCTTC.

The chain recombines TRBV4-1 with TRBJ2-7; D is perhaps TRBD2 (5 bases). The CDR3 has 15 amino acids. Germline loops: CDR1 MGHRA, CDR2 YSYEKL. Trimming took 9 bases from V and 2 from J, leaving 20 bases between them. CDR3 nucleotides: TGCGCCAGTGGGAGACGGGCGGAGGCTACCTACGAGCAGTACTTC. Protein sequence: CASGRRAEATYEQYF.